These 19 T cell receptor beta chains originate from one sample sequenced in a study of T cells in Graves' hyperthyroidism and ophthalmopathy. Amplified regions were TCR beta CDR3 sequences from RNA transcripts. HTBI primers were the set used in a first-round RT-PCR of the TCR CDR3. TCRdb independently ran MiXCR on the multiplex PCR reads; one entry per CDR3 protein. The table shows about 290,000 distinct CDR3 sequences, with approximately 14% occurring only once. Source material: blood. The receptors come from a woman aged 35 to 49 with Graves' hyperthyroidism.

Many counts were recorded for this clonotype. This chain connects TRBV2 to TRBJ2-2; D is possibly TRBD1 or TRBD2 (5 bases each). With 5 bases removed from V and 0 bases from J, the gap between germline ends came to 13 bases. Per germline, CDR1 SNHLY and CDR2 FYNNEI. The CDR3 is 16 residues long. Here the CDR3 reads CASSIPGTANTGELFF. The DNA of the CDR3 is TGTGCCAGCAGTATCCCGGGGACGGCGAACACCGGGGAGCTGTTTTTT.

This clonotype was picked up a small number of times. The chain is built from TRBV20-1 and TRBJ2-1; D ambiguous. CDR1 is DFQATT, CDR2 SNEGSKA, per germline (reference sequence). This CDR3 spans 10 amino acids. V was clipped by 5 bases and J by 7 bases, with 6 bases between them. This chain's CDR3 is CSAGRNEQFF. CDR3 nucleotide sequence: TGCAGTGCTGGCAGAAATGAGCAGTTCTTC.

This clonotype was picked up many times. The chain is built from TRBV20-1 and TRBJ1-5; TRBD1 matches at 8 bases. This CDR3 has 12 amino acids. Unmatched junction bases numbered 1, after V lost 5 bases and J lost 4 bases. Looked up from germline, CDR1 is DFQATT and CDR2 is SNEGSKA (reference sequence). CDR3 in amino acids: CSAQGANQPQHF. The CDR3 bases are TGCAGTGCTCAGGGGGCAAATCAGCCCCAGCATTTT.

This clonotype has at least ten counts. The chain couples TRBV6-1 to TRBJ2-1; 7 bases map to TRBD2. This CDR3 region has 14 residues. Germline V gene sequence: CDR1 MNHNS, CDR2 SASEGT. V shed 4 bases and J 5 bases; nucleotides not matched to a gene: 5. The CDR3, as DNA: TGTGCCAGCAGTGGGAATGGGGGGGACAATGAGCAGTTCTTC. Translating it yields CASSGNGGDNEQFF.

The gene calls are TRBV2 and TRBJ1-4, with 8 bases fitting TRBD1. In germline, CDR1 is SNHLY, CDR2 FYNNEI. The CDR3 has 18 amino acids. V was pared by 6 bases and J by 0 bases, with 12 bases of the junction left unmatched. The CDR3 sequence: CASSRTGSLWATNEKLFF. The CDR3 nucleotides are TGTGCCAGCAGCCGGACAGGGAGTCTGTGGGCAACTAATGAAAAACTGTTTTTT.

This clonotype was seen many times. This chain links TRBV4-2 with TRBJ2-7; possibly TRBD2 for D (6 bases). There are 13 residues in the CDR3. Trimming took off 0 bases at V and 5 bases at J, with 8 bases between the two ends. CDR1 is LGHNA and CDR2 is YNFKEQ in the germline V gene. CDR3 region: CASSQEREDEQYF. The CDR3 nucleotides read TGTGCCAGCAGCCAAGAGCGGGAAGACGAGCAGTACTTC.

This clonotype has a handful of counts. The genes are TRBV7-8 and TRBJ2-7, with TRBD2 as a possible D gene (6 bases). The CDR3 has 14 residues. Trimming stripped 3 bases from V and 6 bases from J, with 15 bases between. CDR1 is SGHVS, CDR2 FQNEAQ, per germline. CDR3 residues: CASSFLRGSSEQYF. The CDR3 nucleotides read TGTGCCAGCAGCTTCTTGCGGGGTTCGTCCGAGCAGTACTTC.

This clonotype showed up just a few times. This chain links TRBV20-1 with TRBJ2-7, with 10 bases fitting TRBD1. V was clipped by 5 bases and J by 3 bases; unmatched bases: 1. Looked up from germline, CDR1 is DFQATT and CDR2 is SNEGSKA (reference sequence). The length of the CDR3 is 12 residues. The CDR3 DNA sequence: TGCAGTGCTCGGACAGGGGGCTACGAGCAGTACTTC. This encodes CSARTGGYEQYF.

This clonotype was observed many times. This chain links TRBV28 with TRBJ1-1; D is unresolved. The CDR3 runs 14 residues. Germline V gene data show CDR1 as MDHEN and CDR2 as SYDVKM. The V gene lost 1 base and the J gene lost 4 bases, with 10 bases spanning the gap. Here the CDR3 reads CASSLLVGTTEAFF. CDR3 coding DNA: TGTGCCAGCAGTTTATTAGTGGGAACCACTGAAGCTTTCTTT.

In this sample, this clonotype turned up many times. The chain has TRBV27 and TRBJ1-2, with 10 bases fitting TRBD1. The J segment lost 8 bases and the V segment lost 4 bases, leaving 10 bases of the junction unmatched. The CDR3 is 15 residues long. Germline CDR1 reads MNHEY; CDR2 reads SMNVEV (reference sequence). Written as DNA, the CDR3 is TGTGCCAGCAGTTCCCTCCGACAGGGGGCCTACGGCTACACCTTC. It specifies CASSSLRQGAYGYTF.

The rearrangement uses TRBV6-5 and TRBJ1-2; 7 bases line up with TRBD1. Trimming at V came to 2 bases and at J to 6 bases, leaving 3 bases not matched to a gene. The CDR3 is 13 amino acids. Per the germline V gene, CDR1 is MNHEY and CDR2 is SVGAGI. The CDR3 DNA follows: TGTGCCAGCAGTTACGGGACAGCGGATGGCTACACCTTC. Translated, it gives CASSYGTADGYTF.

This clonotype was observed at least ten times. The genes are TRBV6-1 and TRBJ2-7; TRBD1 matches at 7 bases. This CDR3 has 17 amino acids. The germline V gene encodes CDR1 MNHNS and CDR2 SASEGT. V gave up 1 base and J gave up 3 bases; unmatched junction bases: 12. This chain's CDR3 is CASSEGTGGDYFYEQYF. CDR3 nucleotides: TGTGCCAGCAGTGAAGGGACAGGCGGCGACTACTTCTACGAGCAGTACTTC.

The J gene is TRBJ1-2, the V gene TRBV4-1; D gene unclear. This CDR3 is 12 amino acids long. V was clipped by 3 bases and J by 2 bases, with 4 bases between them. From germline, CDR1 is MGHRA and CDR2 YSYEKL. CDR3 nucleotides: TGCGCCAGCAGCCAGATAAACTATGGCTACACCTTC. Protein: CASSQINYGYTF.

This clonotype has just a few counts. The J gene is TRBJ2-7, the V gene TRBV7-9; unclear D gene. Germline CDR1 is SEHNR and CDR2 is FQNEAQ (reference sequence). V lost 2 bases and J 2 bases, leaving 13 bases between the germline ends. CDR3 length: 15 amino acids. The CDR3 coding sequence is TGTGCCAGCAGCTTACTGGACCGAGTTCCCTACGAGCAGTACTTC. Its translation is CASSLLDRVPYEQYF.

This clonotype was seen ten or more times. This chain joins TRBV27 and TRBJ1-5; a weak D match, TRBD1 (6 bases). This CDR3 is built from 16 residues. The V and J ends lost 6 bases and 0 bases respectively, with 15 bases between them. Germline V gives CDR1 MNHEY, CDR2 SMNVEV (reference sequence). This chain's CDR3 is CASRGGDTFSNQPQHF. The CDR3 nucleotides are TGTGCCAGCAGAGGGGGGGATACCTTTAGCAATCAGCCCCAGCATTTT.

This clonotype was recorded many times. The rearrangement links TRBV12-3 or TRBV12-4 to TRBJ1-3; a possible D gene is TRBD1 (5 bases). The CDR3 has 13 amino acids. The V and J ends lost 3 bases and 8 bases respectively, with 11 bases between them. The CDR3 here is CASSFGTADTIYF. In nucleotides, the CDR3 is TGTGCCAGCAGTTTCGGGACGGCCGACACCATATATTTT.

This clonotype was detected many times. The chain employs TRBV7-8 and TRBJ2-7; 8 nucleotides line up with TRBD2. With V trimmed by 4 bases and J by 0 bases, 14 bases remained unmatched. Germline loops: CDR1 SGHVS, CDR2 FQNEAQ. The CDR3 length is 18 residues. CDR3 DNA: TGTGCCAGCAGCTCCGAAACTAGCGGAGGGATCAGCTCCTACGAGCAGTACTTC. As protein: CASSSETSGGISSYEQYF.

This clonotype was observed many times. The chain couples TRBV11-2 to TRBJ2-3; D remains ambiguous. The CDR3 contains 15 residues. Trimming took 5 bases from V and 2 from J, leaving 14 bases between them. Germline V gene data show CDR1 as SGHAT and CDR2 as FQNNGV. As DNA, the CDR3 is TGTGCCAGCAGCGTCCCCCAGGCCCTCACAGATACGCAGTATTTT. Its protein is CASSVPQALTDTQYF.

In this sample, this clonotype turned up many times. This chain uses TRBV27 with TRBJ2-1; 13 bases match TRBD2. This CDR3 spans 15 amino acids. Trimming cost V 5 bases and J 9 bases; bases outside gene matches: 7. Germline CDR1 is MNHEY and CDR2 is SMNVEV (reference sequence). The CDR3 spells CASSPQLAGGLEQFF. CDR3 coding DNA: TGTGCCAGCAGTCCCCAACTAGCGGGAGGGCTTGAGCAGTTCTTC.